Listed below are T cell receptor beta chains from one sample, sequenced in a study of beta chain features in type 1 diabetes. Generated by immunoSEQ multiplex PCR, the TCRdb table keeps only in-frame clones and is missing some. Altogether 310,000 or so clones are present, over 7% being singletons, with the ten largest covering 0.9% to 1.1%. Sequenced material: central memory CD4+ T cells from blood. The source of these receptors is a man aged 30 to 45 with type 1 diabetes. The CDR3 runs from the conserved cysteine through the conserved F or W.

J	V	CDR3
TRBJ1-2	TRBV18	CASSPRVPGQGNYGYTF
TRBJ1-1	TRBV5-1	CASSFEQGNTEAFF
TRBJ1-5	TRBV10-3	CAISTTGDRNQPQHF
TRBJ1-2	TRBV20-1	CSLGVEYGYTF
TRBJ2-7	TRBV9	CASSARWTARDEQYF
TRBJ2-2	TRBV7-2	CASSTLSSGVTGELFF
TRBJ2-5	TRBV5-1	CASSLSQSETQYF
TRBJ1-2	TRBV19	CASKVTGWVDYGYTF
TRBJ2-5	TRBV19	CASSDGSGGARTQYF
TRBJ2-6	TRBV10-3	CAISGQAIDSGANVLTF
TRBJ2-2	TRBV6-5	CASRRDLENTGELFF
TRBJ2-5	TRBV12-5	CASGSPASETQYF
TRBJ1-2	TRBV6-5	CASRGPLGYGYTF
TRBJ2-7	TRBV28	CASSPGEYEQYF
TRBJ2-3	TRBV6-5	CASSLGLAPGGNTQYF
TRBJ2-7	TRBV9	CASSVGLAGYEQYF
TRBJ2-7	TRBV28	CASSGGGQGREQYF
TRBJ1-4	TRBV11-2	CASSSALYSEKLFF
TRBJ1-5	TRBV11-2	CASSPNLDSNQPQHF
TRBJ2-7	TRBV5-1	CASSTGLAGTEEQYF
TRBJ1-5	TRBV2	CASSRQGSNQPQHF
TRBJ2-1	TRBV10-1	CATSAGVTYNEQFF
TRBJ2-5	TRBV4-3	CASSQEAGETQYF
TRBJ2-2	TRBV4-2	CASSQEPRGHTGELFF
TRBJ1-1	TRBV28	CASSLGGFGAFF
TRBJ2-4	TRBV30	CASRWGGTDIQYF
TRBJ1-2	TRBV6-5	CASSYSGSDNYGYTF
TRBJ1-1	TRBV7-2	CASSSATGTEAFF
TRBJ2-7	TRBV11-2	CASSPQGLSSYEQYF
TRBJ2-1	TRBV7-2	CASSLIEGSEQFF
TRBJ1-1	TRBV6-5	CASSYRGGTEAFF
TRBJ1-1	TRBV27	CASSSDGWNTEAFF
TRBJ2-4	TRBV19	CASSIDGSGYSENIQYF
TRBJ1-5	TRBV27	CASSLSGASRNQPQHF
TRBJ2-1	TRBV4-3	CASSQDGRRGHEQFF
TRBJ2-5	TRBV5-4	CASSLSGTAETQYF
TRBJ1-6	TRBV4-1	CASSQSGVHNSPLHF
TRBJ2-3	TRBV5-8	CASSLQGADTDTQYF
TRBJ2-1	TRBV6-5	CASSYGDRRNEQFF
TRBJ1-1	TRBV7-9	CASSEGTLNTEAFF
TRBJ2-1	TRBV7-2	CASSLEIPGTSRNNEQFF
TRBJ1-1	TRBV5-1	CASSLRGEEAFF
TRBJ2-3	TRBV4-1	CASSQDEWDTQYF
TRBJ2-5	TRBV7-2	CASSFYREETQYF
TRBJ2-5	TRBV27	CASSSAETQYF